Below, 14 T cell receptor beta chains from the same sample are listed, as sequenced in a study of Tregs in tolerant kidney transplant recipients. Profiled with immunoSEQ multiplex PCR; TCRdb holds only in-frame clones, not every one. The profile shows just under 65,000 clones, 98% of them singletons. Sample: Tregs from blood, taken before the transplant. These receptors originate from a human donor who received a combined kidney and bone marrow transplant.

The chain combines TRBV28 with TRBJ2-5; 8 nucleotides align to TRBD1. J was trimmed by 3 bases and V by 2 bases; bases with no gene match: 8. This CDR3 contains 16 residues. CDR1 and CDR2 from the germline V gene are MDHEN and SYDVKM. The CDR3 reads CASSLGGSGQEETQYF. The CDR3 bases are TGTGCCAGCAGTTTAGGGGGTTCGGGACAGGAAGAGACCCAGTACTTC.

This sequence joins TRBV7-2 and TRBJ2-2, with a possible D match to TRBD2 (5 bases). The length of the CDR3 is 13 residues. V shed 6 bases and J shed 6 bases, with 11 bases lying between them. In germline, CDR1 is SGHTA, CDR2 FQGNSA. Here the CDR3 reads CASRLLVSGELFF. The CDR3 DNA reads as TGTGCCAGCAGGTTACTAGTTTCCGGGGAGCTGTTTTTT.

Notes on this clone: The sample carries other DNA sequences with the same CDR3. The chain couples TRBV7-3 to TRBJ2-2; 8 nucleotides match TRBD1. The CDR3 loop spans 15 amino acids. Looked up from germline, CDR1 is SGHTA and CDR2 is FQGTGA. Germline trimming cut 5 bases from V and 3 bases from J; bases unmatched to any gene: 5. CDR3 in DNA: TGTGCCAGCAGCCTTCAGGGGGCTGACACCGGGGAGCTGTTTTTT. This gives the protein CASSLQGADTGELFF.

CDR3 region: CASGLVLQAGVTDTQYF. The CDR3 region has the DNA TGTGCTAGTGGTTTGGTACTACAAGCGGGAGTCACAGATACGCAGTATTTT. The V gene is TRBV12-5, the J gene TRBJ2-3; TRBD2 matches at 8 bases. Losses at the gene ends were 0 bases for V and 2 bases for J; bases not matched to a gene: 7. This CDR3 has 17 residues. Germline lookup yields CDR1 LGHNT and CDR2 FRNRAP.

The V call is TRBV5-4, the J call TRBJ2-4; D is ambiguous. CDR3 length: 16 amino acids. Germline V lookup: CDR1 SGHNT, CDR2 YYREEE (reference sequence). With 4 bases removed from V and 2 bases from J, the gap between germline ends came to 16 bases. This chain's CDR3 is CASSLGFTEPKNIQYF. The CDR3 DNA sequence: TGTGCCAGCAGCCTAGGTTTCACCGAGCCCAAAAACATTCAGTACTTC.

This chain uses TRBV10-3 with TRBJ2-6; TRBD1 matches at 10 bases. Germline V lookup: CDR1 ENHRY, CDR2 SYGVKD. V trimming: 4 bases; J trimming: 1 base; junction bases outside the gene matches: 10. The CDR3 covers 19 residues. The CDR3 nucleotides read TGTGCCATCAGTGGACGGTGGGACAGGGGTAGATCTGGGGCCAACGTCCTGACTTTC. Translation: CAISGRWDRGRSGANVLTF.

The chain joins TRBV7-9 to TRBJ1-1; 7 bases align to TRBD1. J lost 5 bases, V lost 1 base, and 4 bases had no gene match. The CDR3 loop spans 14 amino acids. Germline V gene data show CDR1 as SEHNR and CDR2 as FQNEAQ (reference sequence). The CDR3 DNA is TGTGCCAGCAGCTTAGGACAGGGAGCAACTGAAGCTTTCTTT. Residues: CASSLGQGATEAFF.

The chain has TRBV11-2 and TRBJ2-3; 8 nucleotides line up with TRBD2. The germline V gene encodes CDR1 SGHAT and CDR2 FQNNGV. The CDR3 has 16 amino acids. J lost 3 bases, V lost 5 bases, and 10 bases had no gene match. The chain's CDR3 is CASSRSPGLGTDTQYF. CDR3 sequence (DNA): TGTGCCAGCAGCAGATCGCCGGGACTAGGGACAGATACGCAGTATTTT.

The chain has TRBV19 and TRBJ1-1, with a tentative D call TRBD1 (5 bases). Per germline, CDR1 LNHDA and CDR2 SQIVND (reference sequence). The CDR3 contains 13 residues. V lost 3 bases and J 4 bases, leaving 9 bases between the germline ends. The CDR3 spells CASSIQGPTEAFF. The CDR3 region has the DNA TGTGCCAGTAGTATCCAGGGTCCCACTGAAGCTTTCTTT.

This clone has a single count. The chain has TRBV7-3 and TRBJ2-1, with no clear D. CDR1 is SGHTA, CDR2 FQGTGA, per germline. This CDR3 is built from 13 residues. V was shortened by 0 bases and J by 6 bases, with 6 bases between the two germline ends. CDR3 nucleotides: TGTGCCAGCAGCTTAACCGTGAGCAATGAGCAGTTCTTC. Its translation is CASSLTVSNEQFF.

CDR3 residues: CASYSQGAGTEAFF. The CDR3 DNA reads TGTGCCAGCTATAGTCAGGGGGCAGGGACTGAAGCTTTCTTT. The chain combines TRBV28 with TRBJ1-1, with 8 bases identical to TRBD1. This CDR3 has 14 residues. Germline trimming cut 8 bases from V and 5 bases from J; bases unmatched to any gene: 10. Germline V gene sequence: CDR1 MDHEN, CDR2 SYDVKM.

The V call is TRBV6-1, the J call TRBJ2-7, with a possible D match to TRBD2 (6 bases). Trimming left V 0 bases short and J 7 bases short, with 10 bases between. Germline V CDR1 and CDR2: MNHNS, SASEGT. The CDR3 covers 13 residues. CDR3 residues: CASSEAWAGEQYF. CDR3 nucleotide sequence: TGTGCCAGCAGTGAAGCGTGGGCGGGGGAGCAGTACTTC.

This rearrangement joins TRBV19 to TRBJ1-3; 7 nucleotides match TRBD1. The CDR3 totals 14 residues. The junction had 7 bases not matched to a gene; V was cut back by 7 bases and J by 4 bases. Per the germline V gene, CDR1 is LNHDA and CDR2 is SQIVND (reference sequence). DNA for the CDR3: TGTGCCAGTACCGCGGGGACAGACGGAAACACCATATATTTT. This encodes CASTAGTDGNTIYF.

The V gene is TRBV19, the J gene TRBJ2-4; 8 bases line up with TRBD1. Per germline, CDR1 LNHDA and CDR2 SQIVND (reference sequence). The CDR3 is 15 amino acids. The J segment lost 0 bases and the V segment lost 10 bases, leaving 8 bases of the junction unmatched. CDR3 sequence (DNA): TGTGCCACCCAAGGGACAGGATTAGCCAAAAACATTCAGTACTTC. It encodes CATQGTGLAKNIQYF.